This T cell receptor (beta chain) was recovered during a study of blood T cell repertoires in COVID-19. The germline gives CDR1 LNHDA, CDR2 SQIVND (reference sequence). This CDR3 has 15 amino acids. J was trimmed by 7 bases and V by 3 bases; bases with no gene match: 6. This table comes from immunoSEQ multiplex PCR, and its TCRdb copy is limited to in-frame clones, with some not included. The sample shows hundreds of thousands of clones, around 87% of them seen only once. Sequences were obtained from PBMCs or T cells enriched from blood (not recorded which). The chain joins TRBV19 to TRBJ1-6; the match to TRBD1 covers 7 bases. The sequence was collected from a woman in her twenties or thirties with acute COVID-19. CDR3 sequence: CASSIRDSLNSPLHF. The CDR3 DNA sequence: TGTGCCAGTAGTATCCGGGACAGTTTAAATTCACCCCTCCACTTT.